This T cell receptor (beta chain) was recovered during a study of blood T cell repertoires in COVID-19. Looking at the study overall: Sources were T cells, B-cell-depleted T cells, or PBMCs; the material itself was cDNA or gDNA.

The table came from immunoSEQ multiplex PCR; TCRdb's copy has only in-frame clones and leaves some out. Among under 250,000 clones listed, about 80% were seen once. The specimen sequenced was peripheral blood. The clonotype comes from a man in his fifties with active or convalescent COVID-19.

CDR3 coding DNA: TGTGCCAGCAGCTTAGGGACAGCGAACACCGGGGAGCTGTTTTTT. It codes for CASSLGTANTGELFF. The chain combines TRBV7-2 with TRBJ2-2; D possibly corresponds to TRBD1 (6 bases). The CDR3 totals 15 residues. Germline CDR1 and CDR2: SGHTA and FQGNSA. Trimming took 1 base from V and 0 from J, leaving 6 bases between them.